The clone carrying this TCR beta chain was recorded only once. The data stem from a study of CD8+ T cells in alopecia areata. Germline V lookup: CDR1 LNHDA, CDR2 SQIVND (reference sequence). Trimming cost V 7 bases and J 2 bases, with 10 bases left between them. This CDR3 contains 13 residues. Treatment indicated: oral pan-JAK inhibitor, 5-10 mg twice daily. Sequencing relied on a cDNA template that was reverse transcribed from extracted RNA. The assay was immunoSEQ multiplex PCR, and TCRdb's table has in-frame clones only and misses some. The sample shows about 140,000 clones, about 85% of them seen only once.

This receptor was obtained from a human donor with alopecia areata. Specimen: CD8+ T cells sorted from blood, collected at week 4, from a patient treated with tofacitinib. The genes are TRBV19 and TRBJ2-3, with no clear D. As DNA, the CDR3 is TGTGCCAGTACCCCCGCTAACACAGATACGCAGTATTTT. Amino acids: CASTPANTDTQYF.